This TCR beta chain emerged from a study of shared T cell receptors in the human thymus. Libraries were prepared by immunoSEQ multiplex PCR; TCRdb keeps only in-frame clonotypes and omits some of them. The table has 600,000 or so clones, approximately 89% seen once; the top ten hold approximately 0.0097%. These sequences were also reported in another study, on human thymus T cells. That source notes: There appeared to be biased usage of V and J genes in thymic and blood repertoires.

Material: thymocytes. This TCR derives from a boy in the first two years of life with a congenital heart defect.

CDR3 residues: CASSQPMGGELNTEAFF. CDR3 coding DNA: TGTGCCAGCAGCCAACCTATGGGAGGGGAATTGAACACTGAAGCTTTCTTT. The chain recombines TRBV14 with TRBJ1-1; the D gene is possibly TRBD1 (5 bases). The V and J ends lost 2 bases and 0 bases respectively, with 16 bases between them. Germline V gene sequence: CDR1 SGHDN, CDR2 FVKESK. The CDR3 is 17 residues long.